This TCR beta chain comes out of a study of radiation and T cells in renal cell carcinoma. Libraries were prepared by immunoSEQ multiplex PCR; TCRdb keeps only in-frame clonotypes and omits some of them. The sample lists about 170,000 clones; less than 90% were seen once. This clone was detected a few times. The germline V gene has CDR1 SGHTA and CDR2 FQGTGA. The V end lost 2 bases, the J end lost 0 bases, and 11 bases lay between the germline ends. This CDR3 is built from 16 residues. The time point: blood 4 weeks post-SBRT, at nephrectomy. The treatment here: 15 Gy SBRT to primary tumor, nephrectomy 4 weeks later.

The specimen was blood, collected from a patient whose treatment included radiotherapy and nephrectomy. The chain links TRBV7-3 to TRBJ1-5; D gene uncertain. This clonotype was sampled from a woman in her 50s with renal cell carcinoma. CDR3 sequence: CASSLHAKVSNQPQHF. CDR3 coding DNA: TGTGCCAGCAGCTTACACGCGAAAGTTAGCAATCAGCCCCAGCATTTT. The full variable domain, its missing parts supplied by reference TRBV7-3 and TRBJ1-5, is GAGVSQTPSNKVTEKGKYVELRCDPISGHTALYWYRQSLGQGPEFLIYFQGTGAADDSGLPNDRFFAVRPEGSVSTLKIQRTERGDSAVYLCASSLHAKVSNQPQHFGDGTRLSIL.